Below are 6 T cell receptor beta chains sequenced from a single sample in a study of cytomegalovirus exposure and HLA in healthy donors. The primer mix had 60 Vbeta and 13 Jbeta primers. TCRdb keeps only in-frame clones here, not all; method: immunoSEQ multiplex PCR. The repertoire consists of about 84,000 clones, with about 60% occurring once and the leading ten covering 14% to 15%. Sequencing was performed on PBMCs. The receptors come from a woman aged 40 to 50 in good health and CMV-seropositive.

The CDR3 bases are TGTGCCAGCTCGAGGATGGGTCAGCCCCAGCATTTT. Translating it yields CASSRMGQPQHF. The chain is built from TRBV27 and TRBJ1-5, with no clear D. Trimming removed 8 bases at V and 6 bases at J, with 11 bases between. The length of the CDR3 is 12 residues. Germline CDR1 and CDR2: MNHEY and SMNVEV (reference sequence).

The chain joins TRBV5-6 to TRBJ1-1; possibly TRBD1 for D (5 bases). The germline V gene encodes CDR1 SGHDT and CDR2 YYEEEE. Trimming left V 4 bases short and J 5 bases short, with 21 bases between. The CDR3 is 16 amino acids. Written as DNA, the CDR3 is TGTGCCAGCAGCCTTTTTTGGGGGGGAGGGAGGACTGAAGCTTTCTTT. Its protein is CASSLFWGGGRTEAFF.

The chain has TRBV19 and TRBJ2-7; 9 nucleotides match TRBD1. Germline CDR1 and CDR2: LNHDA and SQIVND (reference sequence). J gave up 6 bases and V 6 bases, and 9 bases lay outside the gene matches. This CDR3 comprises 14 residues. The CDR3 reads CASSFGDRVSEQYF. The CDR3 region has the DNA TGTGCCAGTAGCTTTGGGGACAGGGTCTCCGAGCAGTACTTC. Full variable domain (rest looked up from reference TRBV19 and TRBJ2-7): DGGITQSPKYLFRKEGQNVTLSCEQNLNHDAMYWYRQDPGQGLRLIYYSQIVNDFQKGDIAEGYSVSREKKESFPLTVTSAQKNPTAFYLCASSFGDRVSEQYFGPGTRLTVT.

This clone qualifies as medium-sized. The genes are TRBV10-3 and TRBJ2-7, with 7 nucleotides matching TRBD1. Germline assignment: CDR1 ENHRY and CDR2 SYGVKD. V was clipped by 8 bases and J by 2 bases; unmatched bases: 6. The length of the CDR3 is 13 residues. CDR3 DNA sequence: TGTGCCATCGGGGGTCAGGGGGCCTACGAGCAGTACTTC. Protein sequence: CAIGGQGAYEQYF.

The table lists this clone with a count of one. V and J are TRBV27 and TRBJ2-1, with 10 bases lining up with TRBD2. With V trimmed by 5 bases and J by 8 bases, 15 bases remained unmatched. The CDR3 length is 17 residues. Germline V gives CDR1 MNHEY, CDR2 SMNVEV (reference sequence). The CDR3 DNA reads as TGTGCCAGCAGTCCTATCCCGGGGCTAGCGGGAGTCCATGAGCAGTTCTTC. It is translated as CASSPIPGLAGVHEQFF.

The gene calls are TRBV14 and TRBJ1-1, with 8 bases identical to TRBD1. This CDR3 is built from 15 residues. V dropped 2 bases and J dropped 4; count of bases not matched to a gene: 6. Germline CDR1 reads SGHDN; CDR2 reads FVKESK. The CDR3 is CASSQPTGAFTEAFF. The CDR3, as DNA: TGTGCCAGCAGCCAACCGACAGGGGCCTTCACTGAAGCTTTCTTT.